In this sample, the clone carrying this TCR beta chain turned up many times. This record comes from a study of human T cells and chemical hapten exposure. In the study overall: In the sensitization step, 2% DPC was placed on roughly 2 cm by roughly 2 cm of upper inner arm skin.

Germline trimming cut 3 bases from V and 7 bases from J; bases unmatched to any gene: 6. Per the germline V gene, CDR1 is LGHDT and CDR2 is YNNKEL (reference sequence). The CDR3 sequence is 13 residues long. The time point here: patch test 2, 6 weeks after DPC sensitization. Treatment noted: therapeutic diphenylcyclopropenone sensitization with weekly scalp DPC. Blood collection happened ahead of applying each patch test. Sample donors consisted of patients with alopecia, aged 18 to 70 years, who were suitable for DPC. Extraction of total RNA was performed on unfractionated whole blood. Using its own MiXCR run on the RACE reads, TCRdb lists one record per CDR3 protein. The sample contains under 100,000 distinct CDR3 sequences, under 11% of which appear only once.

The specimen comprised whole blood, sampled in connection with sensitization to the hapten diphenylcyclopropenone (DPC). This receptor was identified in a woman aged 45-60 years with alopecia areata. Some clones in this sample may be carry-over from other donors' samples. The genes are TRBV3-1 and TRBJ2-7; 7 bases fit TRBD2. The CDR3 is CASSQLAGLEQYF. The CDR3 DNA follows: TGTGCCAGCAGCCAGTTAGCGGGTCTGGAGCAGTACTTC.